This TCR beta chain was obtained from a study of blood T cell repertoires in COVID-19. Background on the study: Nucleic acid was either cDNA or gDNA, and it came from T cells, B-cell-depleted T cells, or PBMCs.

TCRdb keeps only in-frame clones here, not all; method: immunoSEQ multiplex PCR. The sample lists fewer than 200,000 clones, about 74% occurring once. V was pared by 2 bases and J by 5 bases, with 7 bases of the junction left unmatched. CDR1 and CDR2 from the germline V gene are LNHDA and SQIVND (reference sequence). The length of the CDR3 is 16 residues. Source material: peripheral blood. The clonotype originates from a woman older than 75 with acute or convalescent COVID-19. V usage is TRBV19 and J usage is TRBJ1-5, with TRBD1 matching 9 bases. In DNA form, the CDR3 reads TGTGCCAGTAGTATAACCGGACAGGGGAGATATCAGCCCCAGCATTTT. It is translated as CASSITGQGRYQPQHF.